These T cell receptor beta chains were read from a single sample in a study of blood T cell repertoires in COVID-19. Sequencing was performed with immunoSEQ multiplex PCR; in TCRdb, only in-frame clones are kept and a portion is missing. The sample yields about 480,000 clones, approximately 90% seen once. Specimen: PBMCs or T cells enriched from blood (not recorded which). The receptors derive from a woman aged 18-29 years with acute COVID-19. Each CDR3 is given with its conserved first and last residue. Fields, in order: J gene, V gene, CDR3 protein.

j_call: TRBJ2-4; v_call: TRBV6-5; cdr3_aa: CASSYRGQDNIQYF
j_call: TRBJ1-6; v_call: TRBV4-1; cdr3_aa: CASSYRVHNSPLHF
j_call: TRBJ2-7; v_call: TRBV10-2; cdr3_aa: CASSGPSGRAKEQYF
j_call: TRBJ2-1; v_call: TRBV7-2; cdr3_aa: CASSFSAGNEQFF
j_call: TRBJ1-2; v_call: TRBV9; cdr3_aa: CASSGYRGGYTF
j_call: TRBJ2-3; v_call: TRBV5-8; cdr3_aa: CASSLGLAGRSDTQYF
j_call: TRBJ2-7; v_call: TRBV6-4; cdr3_aa: CASSDYSTLYSYEQYF
j_call: TRBJ2-2; v_call: TRBV5-1; cdr3_aa: CASSKLASTGELFF
j_call: TRBJ1-1; v_call: TRBV28; cdr3_aa: CASSFPETGGATEAFF
j_call: TRBJ1-1; v_call: TRBV4-1; cdr3_aa: CASSQAEGGVTEAFF
j_call: TRBJ1-2; v_call: TRBV5-6; cdr3_aa: CASWKAGRNYGYTF
j_call: TRBJ2-1; v_call: TRBV5-1; cdr3_aa: CASSLAGTSAYNEQFF
j_call: TRBJ1-6; v_call: TRBV6-2/TRBV6-3; cdr3_aa: CASSYSTGGLGSPLHF
j_call: TRBJ2-7; v_call: TRBV5-1; cdr3_aa: CASSLGQALGEQYF
j_call: TRBJ1-6; v_call: TRBV11-2; cdr3_aa: CASTRTGEFVGSPLHF
j_call: TRBJ2-5; v_call: TRBV6-5; cdr3_aa: CASSYSHRPQETQYF
j_call: TRBJ2-1; v_call: TRBV6-2/TRBV6-3; cdr3_aa: CASSEVSDEQFF
j_call: TRBJ2-5; v_call: TRBV19; cdr3_aa: CASSSLGKGAVQETQYF
j_call: TRBJ2-2; v_call: TRBV18; cdr3_aa: CASSPPSAGTFTGELFF
j_call: TRBJ2-3; v_call: TRBV9; cdr3_aa: CASSGDRGTDTQYF
j_call: TRBJ1-3; v_call: TRBV7-9; cdr3_aa: CASSLDGGNTIYF
j_call: TRBJ2-1; v_call: TRBV29-1; cdr3_aa: CSVDGRTRSNEQFF
j_call: TRBJ1-6; v_call: TRBV27; cdr3_aa: CASSLGTGVSPLHF
j_call: TRBJ2-7; v_call: TRBV28; cdr3_aa: CASRRSGTYFQSDYEQYF
j_call: TRBJ2-2; v_call: TRBV28; cdr3_aa: CASSQALIETGELFF
j_call: TRBJ1-5; v_call: TRBV30; cdr3_aa: CACGAGARQPQHF
j_call: TRBJ2-3; v_call: TRBV5-6; cdr3_aa: CASSPGLAGVLDTQYF
j_call: TRBJ1-4; v_call: TRBV3-1/TRBV3-2; cdr3_aa: CASSPIVGGFWDSPNEKLFF
j_call: TRBJ1-4; v_call: TRBV13; cdr3_aa: CASSSDEKLFF
j_call: TRBJ2-7; v_call: TRBV5-1; cdr3_aa: CASSLAGSPGSEQYF
j_call: TRBJ1-2; v_call: TRBV7-2; cdr3_aa: CASIPNSHNYGYTF
j_call: TRBJ2-1; v_call: TRBV3-1/TRBV3-2; cdr3_aa: CASSSLAGDFYNEQFF
j_call: TRBJ1-2; v_call: TRBV4-1; cdr3_aa: CASSQDPDRHYGYTF
j_call: TRBJ1-1; v_call: TRBV29-1; cdr3_aa: CSALGHPNTEAFF
j_call: TRBJ2-7; v_call: TRBV19; cdr3_aa: CASRVGQGGEQYF
j_call: TRBJ1-4; v_call: TRBV19; cdr3_aa: CASSMNRVYEKLFF
j_call: TRBJ1-5; v_call: TRBV7-9; cdr3_aa: CASSSTDQGRSNQPQHF
j_call: TRBJ1-2; v_call: TRBV11-2; cdr3_aa: CASSLGPRGKEDYGYTF
j_call: TRBJ2-5; v_call: TRBV18; cdr3_aa: CASSRSGSQGETQYF
j_call: TRBJ1-2; v_call: TRBV10-3; cdr3_aa: CAISESWDSYQANYGYTF
j_call: TRBJ2-7; v_call: TRBV14; cdr3_aa: CASSLPGQYYEQYF
j_call: TRBJ1-1; v_call: TRBV7-2; cdr3_aa: CASSAYSNTEAFF
j_call: TRBJ2-1; v_call: TRBV6-2/TRBV6-3; cdr3_aa: CASSYRRSPQVEDEQFF
j_call: TRBJ1-2; v_call: TRBV25-1; cdr3_aa: CASSPGGGYTF
j_call: TRBJ2-7; v_call: TRBV12-5; cdr3_aa: CASGQDRASKQYF
j_call: TRBJ2-7; v_call: TRBV3-1/TRBV3-2; cdr3_aa: CASSQDWLADYEQYF
j_call: TRBJ2-5; v_call: TRBV7-2; cdr3_aa: CASSLQSVQETQYF
j_call: TRBJ1-1; v_call: TRBV7-2; cdr3_aa: CASSLTDRGTEAFF
j_call: TRBJ1-3; v_call: TRBV2; cdr3_aa: CASSSPQGAGNTIYF